The 20 T cell receptor beta chains below all came from one sample that was sequenced in a study of cytomegalovirus exposure and HLA in healthy donors. PCR primers comprised 60 Vbeta and 13 Jbeta primers. The protocol was immunoSEQ multiplex PCR, while the TCRdb copy is restricted to in-frame clones and leaves out a portion. The sample holds 150,000 or so clones; roughly 87% are singletons and the top ten take approximately 4%. Source material: PBMCs. All receptors derive from a man aged 50 to 60 in good health and CMV-seropositive.

The rearrangement joins TRBV4-1 to TRBJ1-2; 7 bases map to TRBD1. The germline CDR1 and CDR2 sequences are MGHRA and YSYEKL. The CDR3 spans 15 residues. Unmatched junction bases numbered 9, after V lost 4 bases and J lost 4 bases. CDR3 loop: CASSPDTGAVYGYTF. The CDR3 coding sequence is TGCGCCAGCAGCCCAGACACAGGGGCCGTCTATGGCTACACCTTC.

The V gene is TRBV7-8, the J gene TRBJ2-3, with TRBD2 matching 10 bases. The CDR3 length is 16 residues. After removal of 1 base from V and 2 bases from J, the junction contained 3 bases not matched to a gene. Germline V gives CDR1 SGHVS, CDR2 FQNEAQ. The CDR3 DNA reads as TGTGCCAGCAGCTTAGGTCTAGCGGGGGTCACAGATACGCAGTATTTT. It specifies CASSLGLAGVTDTQYF.

This clone came up once. This sequence joins TRBV27 and TRBJ2-3; 8 bases are a match to TRBD2. The germline CDR1 and CDR2 sequences are MNHEY and SMNVEV (reference sequence). This CDR3 spans 15 amino acids. With 7 bases clipped from V and 1 base from J, the junction kept 7 bases outside the gene matches. The CDR3 loop reads CASTYSGIGTDTQYF. The CDR3 DNA is TGTGCCAGCACCTATAGCGGGATAGGCACAGATACGCAGTATTTT.

The V call is TRBV5-6, the J call TRBJ1-4, with TRBD1 matching over 10 bases. The CDR3 has 16 residues. Per germline, CDR1 SGHDT and CDR2 YYEEEE. V shed 4 bases, J shed 4 bases, and the junction held 7 bases outside the gene matches. The CDR3 DNA reads as TGTGCCAGCAGCCTGTGGGGACAGGGGATTAATGAAAAACTGTTTTTT. Amino acid sequence: CASSLWGQGINEKLFF.

V gene TRBV30 combines with J gene TRBJ2-5, with 8 nucleotides matching TRBD2. Trimming at V came to 4 bases and at J to 5 bases, leaving 12 bases not matched to a gene. The germline CDR1 and CDR2 sequences are GTSNPN and SVGIG (reference sequence). The CDR3 totals 15 residues. DNA of the CDR3: TGTGCCTGGATACGGGGGGGCTGGGGTGGGGAGACCCAGTACTTC. It translates to CAWIRGGWGGETQYF.

The genes are TRBV27 and TRBJ2-3; 8 bases are a match to TRBD1. The V segment lost 3 bases and the J segment 11 bases; nucleotides outside the gene matches: 7. Germline V lookup: CDR1 MNHEY, CDR2 SMNVEV (reference sequence). This CDR3 is built from 13 residues. CDR3: CASSLATGGEQYF. DNA for the CDR3: TGTGCCAGCAGTTTGGCTACAGGGGGTGAGCAGTATTTT.

The sample holds a few counts of this clone. The chain joins TRBV5-1 to TRBJ2-5, with D perhaps matching TRBD2 (5 bases). V lost 4 bases, J lost 5 bases, and 15 bases lay in between. Germline V gene data show CDR1 as SGHRS and CDR2 as YFSETQ. The CDR3 length is 14 residues. The CDR3 loop is CASSVTGSLETQYF. CDR3 DNA sequence: TGCGCCAGCAGCGTGACTGGGAGTCTGGAGACCCAGTACTTC.

This chain joins TRBV9 and TRBJ2-7; 11 positions agree with TRBD2. From germline, CDR1 is SGDLS and CDR2 YYNGEE. Germline trimming cut 3 bases from V and 0 bases from J; bases unmatched to any gene: 2. This CDR3 contains 15 residues. The CDR3: CASSEGLAVSYEQYF. CDR3 coding DNA: TGTGCCAGCAGCGAGGGACTAGCGGTCTCCTACGAGCAGTACTTC.

The CDR3: CASSVGGGQGYNEQFF. The CDR3 DNA follows: TGTGCCAGCAGCGTAGGGGGAGGACAGGGATACAATGAGCAGTTCTTC. V gene TRBV9 combines with J gene TRBJ2-1; 8 bases line up with TRBD1. V lost 0 bases and J lost 4; bases outside the gene matches: 6. The germline V gene encodes CDR1 SGDLS and CDR2 YYNGEE. The CDR3 is made up of 16 amino acids.

This chain links TRBV19 with TRBJ1-5; D may be TRBD1 (6 bases). Looked up from germline, CDR1 is LNHDA and CDR2 is SQIVND (reference sequence). Trimming shortened V by 7 bases and J by 7 bases, and 20 bases separated the two germline ends. The CDR3 covers 15 residues. CDR3 residues: CASTVFGRGEQPQHF. CDR3 in DNA: TGTGCCAGTACCGTATTTGGCAGGGGAGAGCAGCCCCAGCATTTT.

The CDR3: CASSLAVGSGYNEQFF. Written as DNA, the CDR3 is TGTGCCAGCAGCTTAGCGGTGGGCTCGGGGTACAATGAGCAGTTCTTC. The chain combines TRBV7-6 with TRBJ2-1; D possibly corresponds to TRBD2 (5 bases). The CDR3 is made up of 16 amino acids. The V gene's germline CDR1 is SGHVS and CDR2 FNYEAQ. Trimming left V 0 bases short and J 4 bases short, with 13 bases between.

V is TRBV28 and J is TRBJ2-4; TRBD2 might be the D (5 bases). This CDR3 contains 14 residues. Germline V gives CDR1 MDHEN, CDR2 SYDVKM. Trimming cost V 2 bases and J 1 base, with 6 bases left between them. CDR3 region: CASSLPGAKNIQYF. The CDR3 DNA reads TGTGCCAGCAGTTTACCGGGGGCCAAAAACATTCAGTACTTC.

The sample holds a few counts of this clone. This chain links TRBV5-1 with TRBJ2-2; D gene uncertain. CDR3 length equals 15 residues. V gave up 0 bases and J gave up 1 base, with 7 bases separating them. Germline-derived CDR1 and CDR2 are SGHRS and YFSETQ. Here the CDR3 DNA reads TGCGCCAGCAGCTTGGTTTCGGGGAACACCGGGGAGCTGTTTTTT. It codes for CASSLVSGNTGELFF.

V usage is TRBV7-3 and J usage is TRBJ2-1; TRBD2 matches at 10 bases. CDR3 length: 18 residues. Trimming at V came to 6 bases and at J to 1 base, leaving 12 bases not matched to a gene. Germline V gives CDR1 SGHTA, CDR2 FQGTGA. The CDR3 sequence is CASSMGGAGGSSYNEQFF. The CDR3 DNA reads TGTGCCAGCAGTATGGGGGGAGCGGGAGGGTCTTCCTACAATGAGCAGTTCTTC.

This clone has just one count. The chain recombines TRBV4-1 with TRBJ1-5; D remains unclear. The CDR3 is 16 amino acids. CDR1 is MGHRA and CDR2 is YSYEKL in the germline V gene. The V and J ends lost 0 bases and 3 bases respectively, with 12 bases between them. This chain's CDR3 is CASSQESGLFNQPQHF. CDR3 coding DNA: TGCGCCAGCAGCCAAGAGTCCGGTCTGTTCAATCAGCCCCAGCATTTT.

This clone was counted once. This chain uses TRBV19 with TRBJ1-1, with 9 bases lining up with TRBD1. With 3 bases clipped from V and 4 bases from J, the junction kept 3 bases outside the gene matches. The germline gives CDR1 LNHDA, CDR2 SQIVND (reference sequence). The CDR3 consists of 14 residues. CDR3 in amino acids: CASSMTGGVTEAFF. DNA of the CDR3: TGTGCCAGTAGTATGACAGGGGGGGTCACTGAAGCTTTCTTT.

With respect to this clone: This sample includes further DNA sequences coding for the same CDR3. The CDR3 spells CASSFGGTDTQYF. CDR3 DNA: TGTGCCAGCAGCTTCGGGGGCACAGATACGCAGTATTTT. The V and J genes are TRBV7-3 and TRBJ2-3; TRBD2 might be the D (5 bases). V gave up 3 bases and J gave up 1 base, with 5 bases separating them. The CDR3 is made up of 13 amino acids. Germline V gene data show CDR1 as SGHTA and CDR2 as FQGTGA.

The J gene is TRBJ2-5, the V gene TRBV2, with unresolved D. Deletions cut 1 base from V and 6 bases from J, with 3 bases between. Germline V CDR1 and CDR2: SNHLY, FYNNEI. The CDR3 is 11 amino acids. CDR3 coding DNA: TGTGCCAGCAGTGAAGACAAGACCCAGTACTTC. Amino acids: CASSEDKTQYF.

V and J are TRBV28 and TRBJ1-5; 11 bases align to TRBD1. Germline V gives CDR1 MDHEN, CDR2 SYDVKM. With 6 bases clipped from V and 2 bases from J, the junction kept 6 bases outside the gene matches. The CDR3 length is 16 residues. The CDR3: CASRIGGQGGNQPQHF. The DNA for the CDR3 is TGTGCCAGCAGGATAGGGGGACAGGGGGGCAATCAGCCCCAGCATTTT.

DNA of the CDR3: TGTGCCAGCGATGGGGGCAATTCACCCCTCCACTTT. Protein: CASDGGNSPLHF. The chain combines TRBV2 with TRBJ1-6, with D possibly matching TRBD1 (6 bases). Germline-derived CDR1 and CDR2 are SNHLY and FYNNEI. V lost 8 bases, J lost 7 bases, and 9 bases lay in between. The CDR3 runs 12 residues.